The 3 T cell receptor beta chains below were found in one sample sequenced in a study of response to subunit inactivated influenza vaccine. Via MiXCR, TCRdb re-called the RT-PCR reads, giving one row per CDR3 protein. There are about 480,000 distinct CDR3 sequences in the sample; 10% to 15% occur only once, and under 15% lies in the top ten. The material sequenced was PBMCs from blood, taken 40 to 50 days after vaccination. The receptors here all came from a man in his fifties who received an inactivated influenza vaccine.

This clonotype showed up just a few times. CDR3 in DNA: TGTGCCAGCAGCTTAGATAATGGCGGCCTCTCCTACGAGCAGTACTTC. It translates to CASSLDNGGLSYEQYF. The chain uses TRBV11-2 and TRBJ2-7; D not certain. V lost 0 bases to trimming and J lost 0 bases, with 12 bases between them. The CDR3 is 16 residues long. The germline V gene encodes CDR1 SGHAT and CDR2 FQNNGV. Supplemented by reference TRBV11-2 and TRBJ2-7, the full variable domain reads EAGVAQSPRYKIIEKRQSVAFWCNPISGHATLYWYQQILGQGPKLLIQFQNNGVVDDSQLPKDRFSAERLKGVDSTLKIQPAKLEDSAVYLCASSLDNGGLSYEQYFGPGTRLTVT.

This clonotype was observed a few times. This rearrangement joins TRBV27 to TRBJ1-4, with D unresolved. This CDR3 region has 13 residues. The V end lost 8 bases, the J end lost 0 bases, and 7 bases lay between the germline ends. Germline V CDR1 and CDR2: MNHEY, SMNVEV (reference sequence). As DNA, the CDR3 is TGTGCCAGCGCTCCCCCAACTAATGAAAAACTGTTTTTT. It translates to CASAPPTNEKLFF.

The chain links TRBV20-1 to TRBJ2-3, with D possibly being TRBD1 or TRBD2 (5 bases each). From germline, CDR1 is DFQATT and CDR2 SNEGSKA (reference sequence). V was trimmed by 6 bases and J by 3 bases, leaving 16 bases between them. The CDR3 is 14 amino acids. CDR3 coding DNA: TGCAGTGCCAAGCGCGGCAGGGAGACAGATACGCAGTATTTT. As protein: CSAKRGRETDTQYF.